This T cell receptor beta chain was sequenced for a study of blood T cell repertoires in COVID-19. Data came from immunoSEQ multiplex PCR; TCRdb stores just in-frame clones and leaves some out. The data show 200,000 to 300,000 clones, roughly 86% seen once. V shed 5 bases and J shed 11 bases, with 18 bases lying between them. This CDR3 spans 13 amino acids. In germline, CDR1 is SEHNR, CDR2 FQNEAQ (reference sequence). Sample: peripheral blood. The chain uses TRBV7-9 and TRBJ1-1; D gene uncertain. The origin of this receptor is a woman aged 60-70 years with COVID-19, enrolled during active disease. The CDR3 sequence is CASSHTLDDGAFF. DNA for the CDR3: TGTGCCAGCAGCCATACGTTAGACGACGGGGCTTTCTTT.